Below, 4 T cell receptor beta chains from the same sample are listed, as sequenced in a study of immune cell composition in non-small cell lung cancer. Normal lung was sampled as far from the tumour as possible, at least 3 cm. TCRdb keeps only in-frame clones here, not all; method: immunoSEQ multiplex PCR. Of some 2,600 clones in the sample, approximately 70% were seen once. These same records also appear under a second study, on CD4 T cells in lung cancer.

The sample taken for sequencing was non-adjacent lung tissue. These receptors all stem from a human donor with non-small cell lung cancer.

The chain combines TRBV9 with TRBJ1-1; D remains ambiguous. The CDR3 has 15 residues. Between the trimmed V and J ends, which lost 0 bases and 6 bases, there was a span of 15 bases. Germline CDR1 is SGDLS and CDR2 is YYNGEE. The CDR3 bases are TGTGCCAGCAGCGTAGTGGAGGGTCGGGTAGCTGAAGCTTTCTTT. Its translation: CASSVVEGRVAEAFF.

The DNA of the CDR3 is TGTGCCAGCAGCTCTGGACAGGGGCGTGAAAAACTGTTTTTT. Amino acid sequence: CASSSGQGREKLFF. The chain combines TRBV7-9 with TRBJ1-4; 9 bases map to TRBD1. There are 14 residues in the CDR3. J gave up 7 bases and V 4 bases, and 4 bases lay outside the gene matches. From germline, CDR1 is SEHNR and CDR2 FQNEAQ (reference sequence). The whole variable domain, remainder taken from reference TRBV7-9 and TRBJ1-4, is DTGVSQNPRHKITKRGQNVTFRCDPISEHNRLYWYRQTLGQGPEFLTYFQNEAQLEKSRLLSDRFSAERPKGSFSTLEIQRTEQGDSAMYLCASSSGQGREKLFFGSGTQLSVL.

This clone has just a few counts. This sequence joins TRBV6-5 and TRBJ2-7; 10 bases line up with TRBD1. Trimming took 4 bases from V and 6 from J; bases not matched to a gene: 9. Germline CDR1 and CDR2: MNHEY and SVGAGI. The CDR3 has 15 amino acids. The CDR3: CASSFYGTGEVEQYF. In nucleotides, the CDR3 is TGTGCCAGCAGTTTCTATGGGACAGGGGAGGTCGAGCAGTACTTC.

This rearrangement joins TRBV29-1 to TRBJ2-1, with 8 bases fitting TRBD1. Germline V gene data show CDR1 as SQVTM and CDR2 as ANQGSEA. CDR3 size: 13 residues. Trimming removed 8 bases from V and 5 bases from J; junction bases left unmatched: 8. As DNA, the CDR3 is TGCAGCACCAGGGGGCAGGCTGACAATGAGCAGTTCTTC. This codes for CSTRGQADNEQFF.